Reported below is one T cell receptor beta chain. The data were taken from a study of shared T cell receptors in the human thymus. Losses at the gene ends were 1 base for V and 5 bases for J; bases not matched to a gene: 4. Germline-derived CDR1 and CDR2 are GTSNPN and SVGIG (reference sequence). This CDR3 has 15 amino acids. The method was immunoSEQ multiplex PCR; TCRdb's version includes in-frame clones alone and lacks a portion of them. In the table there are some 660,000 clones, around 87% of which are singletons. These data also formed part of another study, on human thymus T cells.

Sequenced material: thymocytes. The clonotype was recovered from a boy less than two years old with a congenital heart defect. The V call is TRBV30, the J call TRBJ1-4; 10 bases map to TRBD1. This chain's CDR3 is CAWSGGGQGNEKLFF. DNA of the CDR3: TGTGCCTGGAGTGGCGGGGGACAGGGGAATGAAAAACTGTTTTTT. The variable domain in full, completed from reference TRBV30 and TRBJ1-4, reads SQTIHQWPATLVQPVGSPLSLECTVEGTSNPNLYWYRQAAGRGLQLLFYSVGIGQISSEVPQNLSASRPQDRQFILSSKKLLLSDSGFYLCAWSGGGQGNEKLFFGSGTQLSVL.